This T cell receptor (beta chain) was documented in a study of blood T cell repertoires in COVID-19. Overall study context: The origin of the acute and convalescent COVID-19 samples was the United States, Italy and Spain.

This clone was picked up a small number of times. J was trimmed by 8 bases and V by 1 base; bases with no gene match: 8. From germline, CDR1 is SNHLY and CDR2 FYNNEI. The CDR3 extends over 15 amino acids. Original processing methods: Estimates of nucleated cell counts were drawn from the amplification of reference gene primers. Clones were read by immunoSEQ multiplex PCR, and TCRdb kept only the in-frame ones, dropping some. V, J and clone size are those of that table, while D and trimming were read from the DNA. There are 100,000 or so clones in the sample; about 72% occur only once, and approximately 9.8% lies in the top ten.

The sample comprised peripheral blood. This TCR came from a man in his sixties with active or convalescent COVID-19. The chain carries TRBV2 and TRBJ2-3, with 8 positions matching TRBD1. The CDR3 DNA reads as TGTGCCAGCAGTGAAGGGACAGGGCGTGTTGTTACGCAGTATTTT. Its translation: CASSEGTGRVVTQYF.